The clone carrying this T cell receptor beta chain was observed a handful of times. Method: immunoSEQ multiplex PCR; TCRdb's copy keeps in-frame clones and lacks some. The data show about 70,000 clones, roughly 73% seen once. Germline V gene lookup returns CDR1 SGHDT and CDR2 YYEEEE. This CDR3 has 19 residues. With V trimmed by 6 bases and J by 3 bases, 22 bases remained unmatched. This sample was included in a study of blood T cell repertoires in COVID-19. What was sequenced was peripheral blood. The chain couples TRBV5-6 to TRBJ2-5; 8 nucleotides agree with TRBD2. This receptor was taken from a woman in her fifties or sixties with acute or convalescent COVID-19. The CDR3 spells CASTPPGPQRGRTKETQYF. The CDR3 DNA follows: TGTGCCAGCACCCCCCCCGGGCCCCAGCGGGGGCGAACTAAAGAGACCCAGTACTTC.